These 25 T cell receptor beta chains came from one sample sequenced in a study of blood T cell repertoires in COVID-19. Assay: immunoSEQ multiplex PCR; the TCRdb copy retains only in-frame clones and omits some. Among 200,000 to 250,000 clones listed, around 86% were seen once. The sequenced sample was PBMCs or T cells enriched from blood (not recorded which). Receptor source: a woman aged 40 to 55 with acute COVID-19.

In nucleotides, the CDR3 is TGCGCCAGCAGCCCAGTTCCACTAAGGAACACTGAAGCTTTCTTT. Protein: CASSPVPLRNTEAFF. The V call is TRBV4-1, the J call TRBJ1-1; D gene unclear. Germline CDR1 is MGHRA and CDR2 is YSYEKL. Trimming took off 4 bases at V and 1 base at J, with 13 bases between the two ends. This CDR3 is built from 15 residues.

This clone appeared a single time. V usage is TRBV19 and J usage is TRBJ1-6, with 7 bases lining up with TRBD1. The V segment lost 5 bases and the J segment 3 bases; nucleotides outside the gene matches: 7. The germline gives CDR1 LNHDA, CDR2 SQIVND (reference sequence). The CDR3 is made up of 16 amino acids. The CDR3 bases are TGTGCCAGTAGTCCAAGACAGGGTAACTATAATTCACCCCTCCACTTT. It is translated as CASSPRQGNYNSPLHF.

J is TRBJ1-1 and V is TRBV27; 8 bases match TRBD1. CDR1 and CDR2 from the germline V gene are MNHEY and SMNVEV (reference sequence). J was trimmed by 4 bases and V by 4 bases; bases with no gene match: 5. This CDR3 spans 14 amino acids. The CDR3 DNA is TGTGCCAGCAGTTCCCCGACAGGGGTCACTGAAGCTTTCTTT. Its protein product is CASSSPTGVTEAFF.

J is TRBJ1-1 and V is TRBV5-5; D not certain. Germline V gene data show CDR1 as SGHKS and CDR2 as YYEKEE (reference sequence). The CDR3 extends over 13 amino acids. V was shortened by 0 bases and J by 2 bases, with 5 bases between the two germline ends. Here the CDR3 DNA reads TGTGCCAGCAGCTTGGTTCCAAACACTGAAGCTTTCTTT. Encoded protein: CASSLVPNTEAFF.

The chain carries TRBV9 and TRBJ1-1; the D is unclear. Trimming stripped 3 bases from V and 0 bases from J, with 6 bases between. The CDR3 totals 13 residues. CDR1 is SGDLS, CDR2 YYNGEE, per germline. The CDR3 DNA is TGTGCCAGCAGCGGTCACATGAACACTGAAGCTTTCTTT. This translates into CASSGHMNTEAFF.

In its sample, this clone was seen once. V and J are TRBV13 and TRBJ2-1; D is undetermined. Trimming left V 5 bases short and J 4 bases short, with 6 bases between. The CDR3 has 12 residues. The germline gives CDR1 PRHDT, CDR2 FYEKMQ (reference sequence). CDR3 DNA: TGTGCCAGCAGCACCAGTTACAATGAGCAGTTCTTC. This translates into CASSTSYNEQFF.

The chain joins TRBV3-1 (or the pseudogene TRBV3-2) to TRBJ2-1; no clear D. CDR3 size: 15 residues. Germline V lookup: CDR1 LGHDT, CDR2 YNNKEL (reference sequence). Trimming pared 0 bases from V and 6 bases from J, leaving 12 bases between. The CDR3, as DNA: TGTGCCAGCAGCCAAGATATCATTCCCGGCAATGAGCAGTTCTTC. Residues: CASSQDIIPGNEQFF.

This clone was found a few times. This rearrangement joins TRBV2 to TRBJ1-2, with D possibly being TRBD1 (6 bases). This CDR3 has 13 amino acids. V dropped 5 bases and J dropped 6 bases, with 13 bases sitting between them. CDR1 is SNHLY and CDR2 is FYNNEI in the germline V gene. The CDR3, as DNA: TGTGCCAGCAGTCGGACAGAGGTGAATGGCTACACCTTC. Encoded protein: CASSRTEVNGYTF.

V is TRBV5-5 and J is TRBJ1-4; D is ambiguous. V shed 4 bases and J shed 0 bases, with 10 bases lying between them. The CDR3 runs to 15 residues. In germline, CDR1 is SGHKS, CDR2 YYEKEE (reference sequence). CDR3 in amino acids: CASSKLPSTNEKLFF. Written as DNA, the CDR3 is TGTGCCAGCAGCAAACTACCCTCAACTAATGAAAAACTGTTTTTT.

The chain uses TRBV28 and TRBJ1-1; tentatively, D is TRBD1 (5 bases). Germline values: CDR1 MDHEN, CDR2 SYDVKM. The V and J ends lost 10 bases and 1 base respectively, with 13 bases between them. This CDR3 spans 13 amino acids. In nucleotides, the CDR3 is TGTGCCACCAATTACCAGGGGAACACTGAAGCTTTCTTT. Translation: CATNYQGNTEAFF. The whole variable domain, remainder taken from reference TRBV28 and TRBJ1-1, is DVKVTQSSRYLVKRTGEKVFLECVQDMDHENMFWYRQDPGLGLRLIYFSYDVKMKEKGDIPEGYSVSREKKERFSLILESASTNQTSMYLCATNYQGNTEAFFGQGTRLTVV.

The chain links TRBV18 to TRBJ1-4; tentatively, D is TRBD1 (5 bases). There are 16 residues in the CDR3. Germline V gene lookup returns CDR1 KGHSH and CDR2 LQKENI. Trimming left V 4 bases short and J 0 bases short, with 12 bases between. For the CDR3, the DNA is TGTGCCAGCTCACGAACAGGATTTGCAACTAATGAAAAACTGTTTTTT. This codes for CASSRTGFATNEKLFF.

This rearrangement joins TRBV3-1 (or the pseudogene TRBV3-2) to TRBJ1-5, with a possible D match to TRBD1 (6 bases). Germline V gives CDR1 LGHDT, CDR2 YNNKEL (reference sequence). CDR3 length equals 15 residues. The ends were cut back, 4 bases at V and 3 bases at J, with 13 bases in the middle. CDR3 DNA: TGTGCCAGCAGCCCCCTGGACAGAGACAATCAGCCCCAGCATTTT. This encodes CASSPLDRDNQPQHF.

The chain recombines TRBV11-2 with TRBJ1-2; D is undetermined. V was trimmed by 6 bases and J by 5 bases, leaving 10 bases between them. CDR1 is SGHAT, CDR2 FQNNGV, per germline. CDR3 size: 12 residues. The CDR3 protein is CASRENGYGYTF. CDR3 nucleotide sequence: TGTGCCAGCAGGGAGAATGGGTATGGCTACACCTTC.

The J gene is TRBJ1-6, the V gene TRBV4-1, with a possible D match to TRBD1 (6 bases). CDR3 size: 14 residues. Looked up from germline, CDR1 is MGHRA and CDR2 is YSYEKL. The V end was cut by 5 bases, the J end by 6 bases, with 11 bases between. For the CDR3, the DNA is TGCGCCAGCAGCATTACAGGGCCTAATTCACCCCTCCACTTT. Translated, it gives CASSITGPNSPLHF.

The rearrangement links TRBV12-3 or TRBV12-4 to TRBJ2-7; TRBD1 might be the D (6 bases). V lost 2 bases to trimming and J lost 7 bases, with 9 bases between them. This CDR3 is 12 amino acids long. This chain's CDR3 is CASSLSRGEQYV. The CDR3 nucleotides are TGTGCCAGCAGTTTAAGTAGGGGGGAGCAGTACGTC.

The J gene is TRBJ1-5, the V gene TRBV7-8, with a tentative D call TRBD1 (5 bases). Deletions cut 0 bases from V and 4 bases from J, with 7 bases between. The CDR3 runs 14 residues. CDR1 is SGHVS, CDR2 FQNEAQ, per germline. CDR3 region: CASSLARGNQPQHF. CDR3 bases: TGTGCCAGCAGCTTAGCTCGGGGGAATCAGCCCCAGCATTTT.

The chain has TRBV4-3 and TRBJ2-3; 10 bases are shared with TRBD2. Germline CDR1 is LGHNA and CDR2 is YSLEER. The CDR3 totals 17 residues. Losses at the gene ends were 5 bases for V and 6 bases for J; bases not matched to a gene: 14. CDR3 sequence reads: CASSVVTSGPWGDTQYF. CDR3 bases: TGCGCCAGCAGCGTTGTGACTAGCGGGCCCTGGGGGGATACGCAGTATTTT.

CDR3 DNA sequence: TGTGCTAGTGGTTTGGAACGAGGAACAGATACGCAGTATTTT. The encoded protein is CASGLERGTDTQYF. The rearrangement links TRBV12-5 to TRBJ2-3; D gene unclear. With 1 base removed from V and 3 bases from J, the gap between germline ends came to 8 bases. The CDR3 is 14 residues long. Per germline, CDR1 LGHNT and CDR2 FRNRAP.

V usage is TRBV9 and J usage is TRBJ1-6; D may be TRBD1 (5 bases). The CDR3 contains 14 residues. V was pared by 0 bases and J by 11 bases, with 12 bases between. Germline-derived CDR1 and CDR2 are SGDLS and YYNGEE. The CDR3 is CASSVATGSTPLHF. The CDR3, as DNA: TGTGCCAGCAGCGTAGCTACAGGAAGTACACCCCTCCACTTT.

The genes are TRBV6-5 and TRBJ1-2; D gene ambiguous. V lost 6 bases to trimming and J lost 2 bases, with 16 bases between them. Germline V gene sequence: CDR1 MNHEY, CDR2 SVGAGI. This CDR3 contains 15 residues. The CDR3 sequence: CASSALNRVNYGYTF. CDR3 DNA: TGTGCCAGCAGCGCCCTAAACAGAGTAAACTATGGCTACACCTTC.

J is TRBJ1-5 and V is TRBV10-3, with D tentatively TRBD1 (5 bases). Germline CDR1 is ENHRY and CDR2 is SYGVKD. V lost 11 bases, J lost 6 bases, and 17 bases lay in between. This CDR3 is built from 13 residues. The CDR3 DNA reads TGTGCCGCTACGGGCAGGGAAGGTCAGCCCCAGCATTTT. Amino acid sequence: CAATGREGQPQHF.

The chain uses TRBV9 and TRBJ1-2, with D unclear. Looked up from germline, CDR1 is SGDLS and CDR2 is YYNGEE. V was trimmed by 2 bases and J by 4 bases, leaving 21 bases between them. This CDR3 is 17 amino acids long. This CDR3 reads CASSVNRGSSIAYGYTF. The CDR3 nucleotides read TGTGCCAGCAGCGTGAACCGAGGCAGCTCTATCGCCTATGGCTACACCTTC.

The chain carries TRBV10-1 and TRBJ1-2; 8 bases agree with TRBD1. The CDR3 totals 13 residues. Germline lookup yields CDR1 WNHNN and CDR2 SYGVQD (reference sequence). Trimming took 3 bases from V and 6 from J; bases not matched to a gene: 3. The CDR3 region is CASSDGQGDGYTF. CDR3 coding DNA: TGCGCCAGCAGTGACGGACAGGGTGATGGCTACACCTTC.

CDR3 DNA: TGTGCCAGCAGTGAAGCGCTTCGGAGGCAGAGCTACGAGCAGTACTTC. It specifies CASSEALRRQSYEQYF. The chain employs TRBV2 and TRBJ2-7; possibly TRBD2 for D (5 bases). Looked up from germline, CDR1 is SNHLY and CDR2 is FYNNEI. The CDR3 covers 16 residues. V shed 0 bases and J shed 3 bases, with 15 bases lying between them.

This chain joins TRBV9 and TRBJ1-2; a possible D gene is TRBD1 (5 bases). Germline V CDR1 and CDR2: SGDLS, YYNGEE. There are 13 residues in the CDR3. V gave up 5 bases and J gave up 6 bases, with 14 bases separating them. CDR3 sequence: CASSTQVENGYTF. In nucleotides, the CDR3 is TGTGCCAGCAGTACACAGGTCGAGAATGGCTACACCTTC.